Listed below are T cell receptor beta chains from one sample, sequenced in a study of cytomegalovirus exposure and HLA in healthy donors. TCRdb's copy holds only in-frame clones and misses some; the assay was immunoSEQ multiplex PCR. The data contain roughly 120,000 clones, about 81% of them seen just once; the ten biggest clones take up around 0.99%. The sequenced sample was PBMCs. The receptor source for this set is a woman aged 25 to 45 in good health and CMV-seronegative. CDR3s include the opening cysteine and the closing phenylalanine or tryptophan. A D gene is named only where the DNA matches it firmly. Only part of the rows carry a size: once, few, many, or a class if the clone is expanded.

size	J	V	D	CDR3	DNA
-	TRBJ1-1	TRBV5-6	TRBD1	CASSLLQGAGTEAFF	TGTGCCAGCAGCTTATTACAGGGGGCGGGAACTGAAGCTTTCTTT
few	TRBJ2-7	TRBV6-1	TRBD2	CASNLLAGAAHEQYF	TGTGCCAGCAATTTACTAGCGGGAGCGGCCCACGAGCAGTACTTC
once	TRBJ2-1	TRBV5-1	TRBD2	CASSWDSGGHYNEQFF	TGCGCCAGCAGCTGGGATAGCGGGGGGCACTACAATGAGCAGTTCTTC
-	TRBJ2-1	TRBV9	TRBD2	CASSGLGGVSYNEQFF	TGTGCCAGCAGCGGCCTCGGGGGGGTCTCCTACAATGAGCAGTTCTTC
-	TRBJ1-1	TRBV30	-	CAWSVRGRTEAFF	TGTGCCTGGAGTGTACGAGGTAGGACTGAAGCTTTCTTT
-	TRBJ1-2	TRBV19	-	CASSIDLGDIYTF	TGTGCCAGTAGTATAGATCTCGGGGACATCTACACCTTC
few	TRBJ1-3	TRBV5-1	-	CASSLVGGDAGNTIYF	TGCGCCAGCAGCTTGGTCGGGGGGGACGCTGGAAACACCATATATTTT
-	TRBJ2-1	TRBV5-1	TRBD2	CASSGLAGVDEQFF	TGCGCCAGCAGCGGACTAGCGGGGGTGGATGAGCAGTTCTTC
-	TRBJ2-5	TRBV4-2	-	CASSQGEAPQETQYF	TGTGCCAGCAGCCAAGGAGAAGCGCCTCAAGAGACCCAGTACTTC
-	TRBJ2-2	TRBV29-1	TRBD2	CSVEASGSNTGELFF	TGCAGCGTTGAGGCTAGCGGGAGTAACACCGGGGAGCTGTTTTTT
-	TRBJ1-1	TRBV9	TRBD1	CASSARTGTTGTEAFF	TGTGCCAGCAGCGCACGGACAGGGACTACTGGCACTGAAGCTTTCTTT
-	TRBJ1-1	TRBV11-3	-	CASSPLGASGRTEAFF	TGTGCCAGCAGCCCTCTAGGGGCATCTGGTCGCACTGAAGCTTTCTTT
-	TRBJ1-4	TRBV7-9	TRBD1	CSSGDRVEEKLFF	TGTTCCAGCGGGGACAGGGTAGAGGAAAAACTGTTTTTT
-	TRBJ2-7	TRBV14	TRBD2	CASSQGGLAGGHLGNEQYF	TGTGCCAGCAGCCAAGGAGGACTAGCGGGGGGCCATTTGGGGAACGAGCAGTACTTC
-	TRBJ2-6	TRBV9	TRBD2	CASRGNGGDPSGANVLAF	TGTGCCAGTAGAGGGAACGGGGGGGACCCATCTGGGGCCAACGTCCTGGCTTTC
few	TRBJ1-2	TRBV5-6	TRBD1	CASSYGTGAHGYTF	TGTGCCAGCAGCTACGGGACAGGGGCTCATGGCTACACCTTC
-	TRBJ2-4	TRBV18	-	CASSPPEASLAKNIQYF	TGTGCCAGCTCACCACCGGAGGCCTCGTTAGCCAAAAACATTCAGTACTTC
once	TRBJ1-1	TRBV29-1	TRBD1	CSAYIDRDRATEAFF	TGCAGCGCCTATATCGACCGGGACAGGGCCACTGAAGCTTTCTTT
-	TRBJ2-1	TRBV6-5	-	CASSPTENYNEQFF	TGTGCCAGCAGCCCCACAGAGAACTACAATGAGCAGTTCTTC
-	TRBJ2-7	TRBV5-1	TRBD2	CASSSPGLAAYEQYF	TGCGCCAGCAGCTCACCGGGACTAGCGGCCTACGAGCAGTACTTC
-	TRBJ2-1	TRBV5-1	TRBD1	CASSPGQGNSYNEQFF	TGCGCCAGCAGTCCAGGACAGGGGAACTCCTACAATGAGCAGTTCTTC
-	TRBJ1-1	TRBV5-4	-	CASSSPVGAEAFF	TGTGCCAGCAGCTCCCCCGTCGGGGCTGAAGCTTTCTTT
-	TRBJ2-2	TRBV7-6	TRBD1	CASSRGQGGTGELFF	TGTGCCAGCAGCCGCGGACAGGGAGGCACCGGGGAGCTGTTTTTT
-	TRBJ2-7	TRBV19	-	CASSVTGTQVYEQYF	TGTGCCAGTAGTGTCACCGGGACTCAAGTCTACGAGCAGTACTTC
-	TRBJ1-6	TRBV5-4	TRBD1	CASSGKDRARNSPLHF	TGTGCCAGCAGTGGAAAGGACAGGGCCCGTAATTCACCCCTCCACTTT
-	TRBJ1-4	TRBV29-1	-	CSVAPAGGEKLFF	TGCAGCGTTGCGCCAGCCGGAGGTGAAAAACTGTTTTTT
-	TRBJ2-7	TRBV5-1	-	CASSLVQGGYEQYF	TGCGCCAGCAGCTTGGTTCAGGGGGGATACGAGCAGTACTTC
-	TRBJ1-5	TRBV27	-	CASSKTGILGQPQHF	TGTGCCAGCAGTAAGACGGGGATTTTAGGTCAGCCCCAGCATTTT
-	TRBJ1-1	TRBV27	-	CASRSSTEAFF	TGTGCCAGCAGGTCCTCTACTGAAGCTTTCTTT
-	TRBJ2-7	TRBV5-1	TRBD1	CASSLGQGNEQYF	TGCGCCAGCAGCTTGGGACAGGGGAACGAGCAGTACTTC